A single sample gave rise to the 13 T cell receptor beta chains below, sequenced in a study of vaccination and CD4 T cells after COVID-19. Antigen specificity for these receptors is unknown. The treatment: 10-day PBMC culture with coronavirus spike peptide pools or control peptides (ViraFEST assay). Oncomine TCR Beta short-read sequencing was applied to DNA from cultured CD4+ T cells. TCRdb recomputed calls from the PCR reads with MiXCR, one row per CDR3 protein. The top ten hold around 16% of the sample, which has over 10,000 distinct CDR3 sequences, about 36% seen once. The sequenced material came from cultured CD4+ T cells from blood. These TCRs come from a human donor with COVID-19.

The V call is TRBV11-2, the J call TRBJ1-1; a weak D match, TRBD1 (5 bases). CDR3 length: 15 residues. Germline V gives CDR1 SGHAT, CDR2 FQNNGV. The ends were cut back, 2 bases at V and 0 bases at J, with 10 bases in the middle. CDR3 sequence reads: CASSLNDSVNTEAFF. CDR3 coding DNA: TGTGCCAGCAGCTTAAACGACAGCGTGAACACTGAAGCTTTCTTT.

CDR3 sequence reads: CSARGTAPQSGNTIYF. CDR3 nucleotide sequence: TGCAGTGCTCGGGGGACAGCGCCTCAATCTGGAAACACCATATATTTT. This chain links TRBV20-1 with TRBJ1-3, with TRBD1 matching over 7 bases. The CDR3 is 16 residues long. CDR1 and CDR2 (germline): DFQATT, SNEGSKA (reference sequence). The V and J ends lost 5 bases and 1 base, in that order; junction bases with no gene match: 11.

CDR3 protein: CASSVEAGLYNEQFF. The CDR3 nucleotides read TGTGCCAGCAGCGTCGAGGCAGGTCTTTACAATGAGCAGTTCTTC. This chain uses TRBV9 with TRBJ2-1; unclear D gene. The CDR3 has 15 amino acids. The germline V gene has CDR1 SGDLS and CDR2 YYNGEE. V gave up 2 bases and J gave up 4 bases, with 13 bases separating them.

J is TRBJ1-5 and V is TRBV19; D is perhaps TRBD1 (5 bases). CDR1 is LNHDA, CDR2 SQIVND, per germline (reference sequence). V lost 5 bases, J lost 9 bases, and 17 bases lay in between. The CDR3 runs to 14 residues. The CDR3 protein is CASSSRDRSGPQHF. The CDR3 bases are TGTGCCAGTAGTTCTCGGGACCGCTCTGGGCCCCAGCATTTT.

This clonotype came up once. The chain has TRBV5-8 and TRBJ2-2; a possible D gene is TRBD1 (6 bases). V was clipped by 3 bases and J by 5 bases, with 17 bases between them. CDR1 and CDR2 from the germline V gene are SGHTS and YDEGEE. The CDR3 loop spans 16 amino acids. CDR3 sequence reads: CASSSPGRGRTGELFF. In nucleotides, the CDR3 is TGTGCCAGCAGCTCGCCCGGCAGGGGCCGGACCGGGGAGCTGTTTTTT. The variable domain in full, with the rest retrieved from reference TRBV5-8 and TRBJ2-2, is EAGVTQSPTHLIKTRGQQATLRCSPISGHTSVYWYQQALGLGLQFLLWYDEGEERNRGNFPPRFSGRQFPNYSSELNVNALELEDSALYLCASSSPGRGRTGELFFGEGSRLTVL.

This rearrangement joins TRBV19 to TRBJ1-5, with TRBD1 as a possible D gene (6 bases). The ends were cut back, 6 bases at V and 7 bases at J, with 16 bases in the middle. The CDR3 is 14 residues long. Germline values: CDR1 LNHDA, CDR2 SQIVND (reference sequence). The CDR3 DNA is TGTGCCAGTAGCCGCCCAGGGGTAGGGCAGCCCCAGCATTTT. This codes for CASSRPGVGQPQHF.

This chain uses TRBV2 with TRBJ1-1; D perhaps matches TRBD1 (5 bases). This CDR3 comprises 13 residues. V lost 6 bases, J lost 6 bases, and 14 bases lay in between. Germline lookup yields CDR1 SNHLY and CDR2 FYNNEI. In DNA form, the CDR3 reads TGTGCCAGCAGGGACACCCCGACCGCTGAAGCTTTCTTT. Translation gives CASRDTPTAEAFF.

The chain carries TRBV7-8 and TRBJ1-6, with D uncertain. The V end was cut by 3 bases, the J end by 6 bases, with 18 bases between. Germline CDR1 and CDR2: SGHVS and FQNEAQ. The CDR3 loop spans 17 amino acids. For the CDR3, the DNA is TGTGCCAGCAGCTTTGCTTCCTCGGGCTCGGGTAATTCACCCCTCCACTTT. This sequence encodes CASSFASSGSGNSPLHF.

The chain employs TRBV11-3 and TRBJ1-3, with a possible D match to TRBD1 (5 bases). Germline-derived CDR1 and CDR2 are SGHNT and YENEEA. The CDR3 consists of 14 residues. Trimming left V 5 bases short and J 1 base short, with 9 bases between. The CDR3 nucleotides are TGTGCCAGCAGCGCAGGGCTTTCTGGAAACACCATATATTTT. Its protein is CASSAGLSGNTIYF.

This rearrangement joins TRBV7-6 to TRBJ1-2; possible D gene TRBD1, 5 bases. Per germline, CDR1 SGHVS and CDR2 FNYEAQ. CDR3 size: 15 residues. V was clipped by 3 bases and J by 3 bases, with 14 bases between them. The CDR3 nucleotides are TGTGCCAGCAGCTTGGTAGCAGTCAGGGACTATGGCTACACCTTC. Translation gives CASSLVAVRDYGYTF. Full variable domain (outside the CDR3, taken from reference TRBV7-6 and TRBJ1-2): GAGVSQSPRYKVTKRGQDVALRCDPISGHVSLYWYRQALGQGPEFLTYFNYEAQQDKSGLPNDRFSAERPEGSISTLTIQRTEQRDSAMYRCASSLVAVRDYGYTFGSGTRLTVV.

This chain uses TRBV7-3 with TRBJ2-7; 10 positions match TRBD1. The CDR3 length is 15 residues. Looked up from germline, CDR1 is SGHTA and CDR2 is FQGTGA. The V gene end was trimmed by 5 bases and the J gene end by 5 bases; junction bases not matched to a gene: 9. The CDR3 region has the DNA TGTGCCAGCAGCCCGGGACAGGGGCAGGACCACGAGCAGTACTTC. Its translation: CASSPGQGQDHEQYF.

This sequence joins TRBV18 and TRBJ2-1, with a possible D match to TRBD2 (5 bases). The CDR3 extends over 16 amino acids. Germline V gene lookup returns CDR1 KGHSH and CDR2 LQKENI. V gave up 3 bases and J gave up 1 base, with 13 bases separating them. The CDR3 DNA is TGTGCCAGCTCACCCCCCGCCGGGGTGTCCTACAATGAGCAGTTCTTC. Amino acids: CASSPPAGVSYNEQFF.

The rearrangement links TRBV5-1 to TRBJ1-6; 10 bases align to TRBD1. The CDR3 is 15 residues long. V lost 4 bases to trimming and J lost 11 bases; unmatched junction nucleotides: 9. The germline CDR1 and CDR2 sequences are SGHRS and YFSETQ. DNA of the CDR3: TGCGCCAGCAGCCCTGGACAGGGGGACAGGGCACCCCTCCACTTT. This gives the protein CASSPGQGDRAPLHF. Complete variable domain (other parts from reference TRBV5-1 and TRBJ1-6): KAGVTQTPRYLIKTRGQQVTLSCSPISGHRSVSWYQQTPGQGLQFLFEYFSETQRNKGNFPGRFSGRQFSNSRSEMNVSTLELGDSALYLCASSPGQGDRAPLHFGNGTRLTVT.